This TCR beta chain derives from a study of blood T cell repertoires in COVID-19. This CDR3 contains 17 residues. After removal of 4 bases from V and 2 bases from J, the junction contained 10 bases not matched to a gene. Germline CDR1 is LNHDA and CDR2 is SQIVND (reference sequence). In the authors' workflow: Counts of nucleated cells, estimated from reference gene primer amplification, were obtained. The protocol was immunoSEQ multiplex PCR, while the TCRdb copy is restricted to in-frame clones and leaves out a portion. Clone size and V and J calls were adopted from that table, with D and trimming inferred from the DNA. The table has about 210,000 clones, 70% to 90% seen once.

J is TRBJ1-5 and V is TRBV19, with 8 positions matching TRBD1. The clonotype comes from a woman aged 40 to 55 with acute or convalescent COVID-19. Sample: peripheral blood. The CDR3 DNA reads TGTGCCAGTAGTACCCTAGACAGGGGTGGGGGCAATCAGCCCCAGCATTTT. Its protein product is CASSTLDRGGGNQPQHF.